The 20 T cell receptor beta chains below were found in one sample sequenced in a study of cytotoxic CD8 clonotypes in ibrutinib-treated CLL. Using immunoSEQ multiplex PCR, the repertoire was profiled, and TCRdb retains in-frame clones only, with some absent. The data show approximately 190,000 clones, about three quarters seen once. The specimen comprised PBMCs, sampled after 12 months of ibrutinib treatment. The origin of the receptors is a human donor with chronic lymphocytic leukemia.

The V call is TRBV29-1, the J call TRBJ2-3, with D hard to call. The germline V gene has CDR1 SQVTM and CDR2 ANQGSEA. V dropped 5 bases and J dropped 0 bases, with 9 bases sitting between them. This CDR3 has 13 residues. The CDR3 protein is CSVLAFSTDTQYF. CDR3 sequence (DNA): TGCAGCGTTCTGGCTTTCAGCACAGATACGCAGTATTTT.

The chain couples TRBV9 to TRBJ2-3; weak D call: TRBD2 (5 bases). This CDR3 has 16 residues. Germline V CDR1 and CDR2: SGDLS, YYNGEE. The V and J ends lost 1 base and 6 bases respectively, with 18 bases between them. The CDR3 is CASSVFLSSGVDTQYF. CDR3 DNA sequence: TGTGCCAGCAGCGTATTCTTATCCTCCGGGGTGGATACGCAGTATTTT. Combining the CDR3 with reference TRBV9 and TRBJ2-3 gives the whole variable domain DSGVTQTPKHLITATGQRVTLRCSPRSGDLSVYWYQQSLDQGLQFLIQYYNGEERAKGNILERFSAQQFPDLHSELNLSSLELGDSALYFCASSVFLSSGVDTQYFGPGTRLTVL.

This clone was observed a handful of times. The chain employs TRBV7-3 and TRBJ1-2, with a tentative D call TRBD1 (5 bases). Germline V gene data show CDR1 as SGHTA and CDR2 as FQGTGA. Trimming stripped 5 bases from V and 8 bases from J, with 21 bases between. The CDR3 is 15 residues long. The CDR3 DNA is TGTGCCAGCAGCCCCGTTGGGGGAGTGGGACGGGGCTACACCTTC. Protein: CASSPVGGVGRGYTF.

This clone has only a few counts. The rearrangement links TRBV7-7 to TRBJ2-5, with a possible D match to TRBD1 (6 bases). Trimming took off 1 base at V and 5 bases at J, with 14 bases between the two ends. Germline CDR1 reads SSHAT; CDR2 reads FNYEAQ (reference sequence). The CDR3 is made up of 15 amino acids. The CDR3 nucleotides are TGTGCCAGCAGCTTAGGTTCAGGGGCGGACGAGACCCAGTACTTC. This codes for CASSLGSGADETQYF.

This chain uses TRBV6-5 with TRBJ2-1; 9 bases line up with TRBD2. The CDR3 is 15 residues long. Germline CDR1 is MNHEY and CDR2 is SVGAGI. V gave up 3 bases and J gave up 9 bases; unmatched junction bases: 9. CDR3 sequence (DNA): TGTGCCAGCAGTTATTCGGGACTAGCTCAGACTGAGCAGTTCTTC. This translates into CASSYSGLAQTEQFF.

The gene calls are TRBV28 and TRBJ1-4, with D perhaps matching TRBD1 (5 bases). Trimming shortened V by 5 bases and J by 1 base, and 11 bases separated the two germline ends. In germline, CDR1 is MDHEN, CDR2 SYDVKM. This CDR3 is built from 15 residues. CDR3 region: CASSIRGLTNEKLFF. The CDR3 DNA reads as TGTGCCAGCAGTATCCGGGGCCTAACTAATGAAAAACTGTTTTTT.

The sample holds a few counts of this clone. This rearrangement joins TRBV9 to TRBJ1-6; D is unclear. Germline V gene lookup returns CDR1 SGDLS and CDR2 YYNGEE. This CDR3 is built from 14 residues. V lost 0 bases and J lost 6, with 7 bases in between. CDR3 loop: CASSVVGSNSPLHF. The CDR3 DNA follows: TGTGCCAGCAGCGTAGTAGGGTCTAATTCACCCCTCCACTTT.

This clone was found once. V and J are TRBV2 and TRBJ2-1; D is unclear. CDR3 length: 12 amino acids. Germline CDR1 SNHLY, CDR2 FYNNEI. Trimming pared 4 bases from V and 4 bases from J, leaving 5 bases between. In DNA, the CDR3 is TGTGCCAGCAGTGGACCTTACAATGAGCAGTTCTTC. It is translated as CASSGPYNEQFF. Variable domain in full (rest from reference TRBV2 and TRBJ2-1): EPEVTQTPSHQVTQMGQEVILRCVPISNHLYFYWYRQILGQKVEFLVSFYNNEISEKSEIFDDQFSVERPDGSNFTLKIRSTKLEDSAMYFCASSGPYNEQFFGPGTRLTVL.

V gene TRBV9 combines with J gene TRBJ2-7; TRBD2 matches at 9 bases. The CDR3 length is 14 residues. Germline-derived CDR1 and CDR2 are SGDLS and YYNGEE. With 6 bases clipped from V and 3 bases from J, the junction kept 7 bases outside the gene matches. CDR3 region: CASTPGTSSYEQYF. The CDR3, as DNA: TGTGCCAGCACCCCCGGGACTAGCAGCTACGAGCAGTACTTC.

V is TRBV5-1 and J is TRBJ1-2; D gene unclear. V was cut by 0 bases and J by 3 bases, with 12 bases left in between. CDR1 is SGHRS, CDR2 YFSETQ, per germline. The CDR3 runs 15 residues. The CDR3 here is CASSLVRPGDYGYTF. Written as DNA, the CDR3 is TGCGCCAGCAGCTTGGTTAGGCCCGGAGACTATGGCTACACCTTC.

The chain links TRBV5-1 to TRBJ2-3; 8 bases are shared with TRBD1. The V gene end was trimmed by 0 bases and the J gene end by 3 bases; junction bases not matched to a gene: 9. Germline lookup yields CDR1 SGHRS and CDR2 YFSETQ. The CDR3 runs 17 residues. CDR3 sequence reads: CASSLGPDRVRTDTQYF. DNA of the CDR3: TGCGCCAGCAGCTTGGGGCCGGACAGGGTTAGGACAGATACGCAGTATTTT.

This chain links TRBV15 with TRBJ2-7; perhaps TRBD2 as D (6 bases). The CDR3 extends over 16 amino acids. V was clipped by 3 bases and J by 2 bases, with 17 bases between them. CDR1 is LNHNV and CDR2 is YYDKDF in the germline V gene (reference sequence). The CDR3 spells CATSRTGTGDTYEQYF. The CDR3, as DNA: TGTGCCACCAGCAGGACGGGGACGGGAGATACCTACGAGCAGTACTTC.

For this clone: Possible read error: a much larger clone is one base away. This rearrangement joins TRBV4-1 to TRBJ2-7; 8 bases are shared with TRBD2. Germline CDR1 reads MGHRA; CDR2 reads YSYEKL. V lost 4 bases and J lost 4; bases outside the gene matches: 9. There are 15 residues in the CDR3. DNA of the CDR3: TGCGCCAGCAGCCCGGGACTAGTGGGAGGTTACGAGCAGTACTTC. Amino acid sequence: CASSPGLVGGYEQYF.

This chain connects TRBV30 to TRBJ1-2, with 8 bases matching TRBD1. Germline V gives CDR1 GTSNPN, CDR2 SVGIG (reference sequence). The CDR3 has 15 residues. V lost 2 bases to trimming and J lost 4 bases; unmatched junction nucleotides: 9. The CDR3 coding sequence is TGTGCCTGGAGTATCCCGGACAGGGCTATCTATGGCTACACCTTC. Translating it yields CAWSIPDRAIYGYTF.

The chain carries TRBV30 and TRBJ1-5, with D possibly TRBD1 on 5 matching bases. The CDR3 contains 15 residues. V lost 4 bases, J lost 6 bases, and 19 bases lay in between. Germline V lookup: CDR1 GTSNPN, CDR2 SVGIG (reference sequence). The CDR3, as DNA: TGTGCCTGGACGGATCATTCAGGGTTGGGTCAGCCCCAGCATTTT. Amino acid sequence: CAWTDHSGLGQPQHF.

The chain joins TRBV6-5 to TRBJ2-3; no definite D call. With 7 bases removed from V and 2 bases from J, the gap between germline ends came to 7 bases. The CDR3 runs to 12 residues. CDR1 and CDR2 from the germline V gene are MNHEY and SVGAGI. The CDR3 loop is CASTKITDTQYF. In DNA, the CDR3 is TGTGCCAGCACCAAGATCACAGATACGCAGTATTTT.

The rearrangement joins TRBV5-1 to TRBJ2-7; 7 bases align to TRBD1. The CDR3 is 15 amino acids. CDR1 is SGHRS, CDR2 YFSETQ, per germline. The J segment lost 3 bases and the V segment lost 1 base, leaving 7 bases of the junction unmatched. The DNA for the CDR3 is TGCGCCAGCAGCTTGACGGGGCAGGGGGACTACGAGCAGTACTTC. Its translation is CASSLTGQGDYEQYF.

V gene TRBV27 combines with J gene TRBJ1-1, with 11 positions matching TRBD1. Germline CDR1 MNHEY, CDR2 SMNVEV (reference sequence). V shed 3 bases, J shed 4 bases, and the junction held 4 bases outside the gene matches. The CDR3 loop spans 15 amino acids. The DNA of the CDR3 is TGTGCCAGCAGTTTCGGGACAGGGGGTTCCACTGAAGCTTTCTTT. It specifies CASSFGTGGSTEAFF.

The gene calls are TRBV5-1 and TRBJ1-2; 9 nucleotides line up with TRBD1. The germline V gene encodes CDR1 SGHRS and CDR2 YFSETQ. This CDR3 is built from 12 residues. Trimming took 4 bases from V and 8 from J; bases not matched to a gene: 3. DNA for the CDR3: TGCGCCAGCAGCCTAGGACAGGGGGGCTACACCTTC. Translating gives CASSLGQGGYTF.

The gene calls are TRBV30 and TRBJ2-3; D unclear. Trimming cost V 4 bases and J 2 bases, with 19 bases left between them. The CDR3 is made up of 16 amino acids. Germline V gene lookup returns CDR1 GTSNPN and CDR2 SVGIG (reference sequence). The CDR3 DNA reads as TGTGCCTGGACCCCTGAGGATCGAACGCTCACAGATACGCAGTATTTT. It encodes CAWTPEDRTLTDTQYF.